These 3 T cell receptor beta chains were sequenced from one sample in a study of blood T cell repertoires in COVID-19. Profiled with immunoSEQ multiplex PCR; TCRdb holds only in-frame clones, not every one. This sample has some 300,000 clones, with roughly 88% found just once. Material: PBMCs or T cells enriched from blood (not recorded which). Receptor source: a woman in her 30s who had recovered from COVID-19.

The DNA for the CDR3 is TGTGCCAGCAGTTTTTCGACAGGGATAGGCTACACCTTC. This gives the protein CASSFSTGIGYTF. The rearrangement joins TRBV28 to TRBJ1-2; the match to TRBD1 covers 7 bases. The CDR3 is 13 residues long. Per the germline V gene, CDR1 is MDHEN and CDR2 is SYDVKM. J lost 8 bases, V lost 3 bases, and 6 bases had no gene match.

The chain links TRBV7-9 to TRBJ2-5; D ambiguous. The V end lost 5 bases, the J end lost 5 bases, and 9 bases lay between the germline ends. CDR1 and CDR2 (germline): SEHNR, FQNEAQ (reference sequence). CDR3 length equals 12 residues. Written as DNA, the CDR3 is TGTGCCAGCAGCCCCCGCCGGGAGACCCAGTACTTC. Translated: CASSPRRETQYF.

The genes are TRBV18 and TRBJ1-2, with 7 bases matching TRBD1. In germline, CDR1 is KGHSH, CDR2 LQKENI. The CDR3 has 15 amino acids. J lost 4 bases, V lost 5 bases, and 10 bases had no gene match. CDR3 sequence reads: CASSSGQESPYGYTF. The CDR3 DNA reads TGTGCCAGCTCATCTGGACAGGAGAGTCCCTATGGCTACACCTTC.